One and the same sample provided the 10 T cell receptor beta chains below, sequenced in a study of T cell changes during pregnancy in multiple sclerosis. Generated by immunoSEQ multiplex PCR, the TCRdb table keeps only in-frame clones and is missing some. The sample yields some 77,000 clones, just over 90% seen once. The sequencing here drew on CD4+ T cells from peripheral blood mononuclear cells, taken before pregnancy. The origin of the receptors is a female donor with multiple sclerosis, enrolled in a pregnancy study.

Here the CDR3 reads CSVVTSGRTDTQYF. CDR3 coding DNA: TGCAGCGTCGTTACTAGCGGGAGGACGGATACGCAGTATTTT. This sequence joins TRBV29-1 and TRBJ2-3; 12 bases are a match to TRBD2. V was pared by 6 bases and J by 6 bases, with 7 bases of the junction left unmatched. CDR1 is SQVTM and CDR2 is ANQGSEA in the germline V gene. CDR3 length equals 14 residues.

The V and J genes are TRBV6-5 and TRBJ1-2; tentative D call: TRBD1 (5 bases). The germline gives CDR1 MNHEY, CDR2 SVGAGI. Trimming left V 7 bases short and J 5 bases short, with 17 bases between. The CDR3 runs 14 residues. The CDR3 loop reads CASTPRPDSYGYTF. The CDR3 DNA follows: TGTGCCAGCACCCCACGCCCCGACAGTTATGGCTACACCTTC.

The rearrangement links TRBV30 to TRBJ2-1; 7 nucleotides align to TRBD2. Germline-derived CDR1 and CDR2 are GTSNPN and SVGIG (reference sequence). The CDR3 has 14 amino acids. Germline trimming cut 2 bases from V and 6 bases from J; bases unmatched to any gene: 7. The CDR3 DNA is TGTGCCTGGAGTATAGGACTAGTTCTCAATGAGCAGTTCTTC. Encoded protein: CAWSIGLVLNEQFF.

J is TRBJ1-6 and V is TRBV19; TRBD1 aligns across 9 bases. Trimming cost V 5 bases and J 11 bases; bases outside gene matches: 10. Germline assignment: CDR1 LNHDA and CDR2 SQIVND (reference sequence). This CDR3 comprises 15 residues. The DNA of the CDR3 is TGTGCCAGTAGTCCCAGGACAGGGGAAGGAACACCCCTCCACTTT. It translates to CASSPRTGEGTPLHF.

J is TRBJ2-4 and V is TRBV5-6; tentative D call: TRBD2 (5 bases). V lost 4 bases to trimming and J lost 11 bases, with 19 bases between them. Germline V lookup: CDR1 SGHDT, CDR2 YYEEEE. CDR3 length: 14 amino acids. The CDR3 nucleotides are TGTGCCAGCAGCGACCCTAGCTCTCGTTGGGTTCAGTACTTC. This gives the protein CASSDPSSRWVQYF.

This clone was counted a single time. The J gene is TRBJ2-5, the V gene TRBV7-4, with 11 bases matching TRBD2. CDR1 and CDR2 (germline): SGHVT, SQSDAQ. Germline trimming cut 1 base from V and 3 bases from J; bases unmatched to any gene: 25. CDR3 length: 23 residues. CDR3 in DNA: TGTGCCAGCAGCTTAGTTCAGGGTTGGGGTAGCGGGGGGGCGGTAGGTATGGAAGAGACCCAGTACTTC. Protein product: CASSLVQGWGSGGAVGMEETQYF.

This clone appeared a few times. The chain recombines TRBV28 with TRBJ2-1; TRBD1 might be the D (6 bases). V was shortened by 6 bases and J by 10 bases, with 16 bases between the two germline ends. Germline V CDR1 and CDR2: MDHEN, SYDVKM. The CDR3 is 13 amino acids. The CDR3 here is CASSLNRDGEQFF. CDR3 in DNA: TGTGCCAGCAGCCTCAACAGGGACGGAGAGCAGTTCTTC.

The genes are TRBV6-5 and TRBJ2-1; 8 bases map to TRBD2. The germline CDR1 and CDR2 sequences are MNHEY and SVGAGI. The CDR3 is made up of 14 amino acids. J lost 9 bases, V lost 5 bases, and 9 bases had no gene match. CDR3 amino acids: CASSPGGAVGEQFF. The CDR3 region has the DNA TGTGCCAGCAGTCCCGGGGGGGCCGTGGGTGAGCAGTTCTTC.

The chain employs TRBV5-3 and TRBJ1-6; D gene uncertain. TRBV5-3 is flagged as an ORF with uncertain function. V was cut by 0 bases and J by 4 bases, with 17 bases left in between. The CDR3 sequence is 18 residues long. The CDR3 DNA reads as TGTGCCAGAAGCTTGGGTGCAATATCTGAGGCATATAATTCACCCCTCCACTTT. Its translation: CARSLGAISEAYNSPLHF.

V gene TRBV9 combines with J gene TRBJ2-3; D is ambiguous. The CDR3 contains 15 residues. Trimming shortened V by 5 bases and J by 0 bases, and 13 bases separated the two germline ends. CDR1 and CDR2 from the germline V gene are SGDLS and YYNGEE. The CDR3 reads CASRERRVSTDTQYF. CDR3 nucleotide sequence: TGTGCCAGCAGGGAAAGGAGAGTCAGCACAGATACGCAGTATTTT.